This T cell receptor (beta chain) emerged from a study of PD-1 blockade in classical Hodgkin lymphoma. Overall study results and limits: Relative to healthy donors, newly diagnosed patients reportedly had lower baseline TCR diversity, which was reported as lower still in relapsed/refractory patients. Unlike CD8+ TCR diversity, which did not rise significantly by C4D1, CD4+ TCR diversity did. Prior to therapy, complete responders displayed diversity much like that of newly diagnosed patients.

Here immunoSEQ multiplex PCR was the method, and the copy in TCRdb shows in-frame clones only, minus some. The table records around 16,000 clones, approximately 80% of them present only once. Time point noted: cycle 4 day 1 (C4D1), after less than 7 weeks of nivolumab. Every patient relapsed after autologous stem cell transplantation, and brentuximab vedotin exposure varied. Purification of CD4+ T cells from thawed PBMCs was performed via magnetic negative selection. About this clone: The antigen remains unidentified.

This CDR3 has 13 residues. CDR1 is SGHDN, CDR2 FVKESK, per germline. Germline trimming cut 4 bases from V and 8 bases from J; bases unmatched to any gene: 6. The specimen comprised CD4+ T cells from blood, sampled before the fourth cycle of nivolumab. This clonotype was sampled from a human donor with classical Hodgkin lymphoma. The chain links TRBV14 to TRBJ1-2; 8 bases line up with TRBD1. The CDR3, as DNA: TGTGCCAGCAGCCGGACAGGGCTTGAGGGCTACACCTTC. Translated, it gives CASSRTGLEGYTF.